A single sample is the source of the 25 T cell receptor beta chains below, sequenced in a study of cytomegalovirus exposure and HLA in healthy donors. Profiling relied on immunoSEQ multiplex PCR, and the TCRdb table lists in-frame clones only, not all of them. The sample lists 250,000 to 350,000 clones, around 90% occurring once. Sequencing was done on a sample of PBMCs. Receptor source: a man aged 25-40 years in good health and CMV-seronegative.

The CDR3 bases are TGTGCCAGCTCACCACCCCCAGGGTTGAACACTGAAGCTTTCTTT. This encodes CASSPPPGLNTEAFF. The chain joins TRBV18 to TRBJ1-1, with D possibly TRBD1 on 5 matching bases. Germline CDR1 reads KGHSH; CDR2 reads LQKENI. The V gene lost 0 bases and the J gene lost 0 bases, with 8 bases spanning the gap. The CDR3 length is 15 residues.

The V gene is TRBV6-7, the J gene TRBJ2-6; 7 positions agree with TRBD1. TRBV6-7 is identified as an open reading frame with a role that is uncertain. The CDR3 runs to 16 residues. With V trimmed by 6 bases and J by 0 bases, 5 bases remained unmatched. The CDR3 reads CASRPGDSSGANVLTF. The CDR3 nucleotides read TGTGCCAGCAGGCCCGGGGACAGCTCTGGGGCCAACGTCCTGACTTTC.

V and J are TRBV29-1 and TRBJ1-1; 7 bases are a match to TRBD1. CDR1 and CDR2 from the germline V gene are SQVTM and ANQGSEA. The CDR3 is 13 amino acids. V was pared by 7 bases and J by 6 bases, with 11 bases of the junction left unmatched. Here the CDR3 DNA reads TGCAGCGGCGAACCCGACAGGGATGCTGAAGCTTTCTTT. This sequence encodes CSGEPDRDAEAFF.

The chain is built from TRBV7-2 and TRBJ1-2; 9 nucleotides align to TRBD1. After removal of 6 bases from V and 3 bases from J, the junction contained 2 bases not matched to a gene. This CDR3 spans 13 amino acids. Germline CDR1 reads SGHTA; CDR2 reads FQGNSA. CDR3: CASSRDRDYGYTF. The CDR3 DNA reads TGTGCCAGCAGTCGGGACAGGGACTATGGCTACACCTTC.

The chain is built from TRBV7-9 and TRBJ2-1; D may be TRBD1 (6 bases). Deletions cut 6 bases from V and 3 bases from J, with 12 bases between. CDR3 length equals 14 residues. Germline lookup yields CDR1 SEHNR and CDR2 FQNEAQ (reference sequence). CDR3: CASRGGRIYNEQFF. The DNA of the CDR3 is TGTGCCAGCAGAGGGGGACGGATCTACAATGAGCAGTTCTTC.

The rearrangement uses TRBV5-4 and TRBJ1-1; maybe TRBD1 (5 bases). V lost 0 bases and J lost 4, with 16 bases in between. Looked up from germline, CDR1 is SGHNT and CDR2 is YYREEE (reference sequence). The CDR3 totals 16 residues. For the CDR3, the DNA is TGTGCCAGCAGCTTGGCCCCAGCCAGGGTGGGCACTGAAGCTTTCTTT. Residues: CASSLAPARVGTEAFF.

J is TRBJ1-2 and V is TRBV5-1; D ambiguous. CDR3 length: 14 amino acids. The V end was cut by 4 bases, the J end by 0 bases, with 10 bases between. Germline V gives CDR1 SGHRS, CDR2 YFSETQ. In nucleotides, the CDR3 is TGCGCCAGCAGCAAAGACACTGCTAACTATGGCTACACCTTC. It codes for CASSKDTANYGYTF.

The chain combines TRBV7-9 with TRBJ1-1; D not certain. CDR3 length: 13 residues. The ends were cut back, 5 bases at V and 1 base at J, with 8 bases in the middle. The V gene's germline CDR1 is SEHNR and CDR2 FQNEAQ (reference sequence). The DNA for the CDR3 is TGTGCCAGCAGCCTAGGAGCGAACACTGAAGCTTTCTTT. Translation gives CASSLGANTEAFF.

The V call is TRBV9, the J call TRBJ2-1, with 7 bases aligning to TRBD2. Trimming cost V 3 bases and J 10 bases; bases outside gene matches: 10. This CDR3 region has 14 residues. CDR1 and CDR2 from the germline V gene are SGDLS and YYNGEE. The CDR3 loop is CASSGPLAANEQFF. The CDR3 nucleotides read TGTGCCAGCAGCGGGCCCCTAGCGGCTAACGAGCAGTTCTTC. The entire variable domain, with the rest obtained from reference TRBV9 and TRBJ2-1, is as follows: DSGVTQTPKHLITATGQRVTLRCSPRSGDLSVYWYQQSLDQGLQFLIQYYNGEERAKGNILERFSAQQFPDLHSELNLSSLELGDSALYFCASSGPLAANEQFFGPGTRLTVL.

This clone has only one observation. The chain recombines TRBV4-3 with TRBJ1-2; 8 bases match TRBD1. Trimming removed 0 bases from V and 3 bases from J; junction bases left unmatched: 3. Per the germline V gene, CDR1 is LGHNA and CDR2 is YSLEER. The CDR3 length is 15 residues. This chain's CDR3 is CASSQDRGQYYGYTF. The CDR3 nucleotides read TGCGCCAGCAGCCAAGACAGGGGGCAGTACTATGGCTACACCTTC.

This sequence joins TRBV27 and TRBJ1-1; D gene ambiguous. The CDR3 sequence is 12 residues long. Germline V gene data show CDR1 as MNHEY and CDR2 as SMNVEV (reference sequence). Trimming removed 8 bases from V and 3 bases from J, with 10 bases in between. CDR3 DNA: TGTGCCAGCCGCAGAGAGGACACTGAAGCTTTCTTT. It yields the protein CASRREDTEAFF.

This chain connects TRBV19 to TRBJ2-2, with D possibly being TRBD1 (6 bases). Between the trimmed V and J ends, which lost 7 bases and 1 base, there was a span of 10 bases. Germline-derived CDR1 and CDR2 are LNHDA and SQIVND (reference sequence). This CDR3 spans 14 amino acids. The CDR3 region has the DNA TGTGCCAGTAAATTGGGACAGAACACCGGGGAGCTGTTTTTT. Protein product: CASKLGQNTGELFF.

Comment on this clone: At the DNA level, this CDR3 is encoded by other sequences in the same sample as well. This rearrangement joins TRBV28 to TRBJ1-2, with D possibly being TRBD1 (6 bases). The CDR3 totals 13 residues. V was clipped by 3 bases and J by 2 bases, with 7 bases between them. Germline V gives CDR1 MDHEN, CDR2 SYDVKM. Here the CDR3 DNA reads TGTGCCAGCAGTTTTGGACAGAACTATGGCTACACCTTC. It encodes CASSFGQNYGYTF.

CDR3 coding DNA: TGTGCCAGCAGCTTAGAGGGGCCCACGATTAAATACGAGCAGTACTTC. Its protein product is CASSLEGPTIKYEQYF. The chain links TRBV7-2 to TRBJ2-7; tentatively, D is TRBD1 (5 bases). Trimming left V 1 base short and J 4 bases short, with 17 bases between. This CDR3 has 16 amino acids. CDR1 is SGHTA and CDR2 is FQGNSA in the germline V gene.

This clone was detected only a few times. V is TRBV5-1 and J is TRBJ2-7; 10 nucleotides align to TRBD1. The CDR3 is 13 residues long. Germline loops: CDR1 SGHRS, CDR2 YFSETQ. The trim removed 5 bases at V and 3 bases at J, leaving 2 bases unmatched. The CDR3 sequence is CASRWTGGYEQYF. Written as DNA, the CDR3 is TGCGCCAGCAGATGGACAGGGGGCTACGAGCAGTACTTC.

The chain employs TRBV14 and TRBJ2-5; D uncertain. The CDR3 totals 13 residues. V lost 1 base and J 5 bases, leaving 8 bases between the germline ends. Germline lookup yields CDR1 SGHDN and CDR2 FVKESK. CDR3 in DNA: TGTGCCAGCAGCCAAGGGCTCTGGGAGACCCAGTACTTC. Amino acid sequence: CASSQGLWETQYF. Complete variable domain (other parts from reference TRBV14 and TRBJ2-5): EAGVTQFPSHSVIEKGQTVTLRCDPISGHDNLYWYRRVMGKEIKFLLHFVKESKQDESGMPNNRFLAERTGGTYSTLKVQPAELEDSGVYFCASSQGLWETQYFGPGTRLLVL.

The chain links TRBV5-6 to TRBJ2-7, with 7 bases identical to TRBD1. Trimming removed 3 bases from V and 2 bases from J; junction bases left unmatched: 2. Per the germline V gene, CDR1 is SGHDT and CDR2 is YYEEEE. This CDR3 spans 13 amino acids. The CDR3 loop is CASSSGQPYEQYF. CDR3 DNA sequence: TGTGCCAGCAGCTCGGGACAGCCCTACGAGCAGTACTTC.

This sequence joins TRBV19 and TRBJ1-2; the D gene is possibly TRBD1 (6 bases). This CDR3 has 14 amino acids. The germline CDR1 and CDR2 sequences are LNHDA and SQIVND (reference sequence). Between the trimmed V and J ends, which lost 1 base and 4 bases, there was a span of 10 bases. DNA for the CDR3: TGTGCCAGTAGTATAGGGACAGTGGCCTATGGCTACACCTTC. As protein: CASSIGTVAYGYTF.

This clone was seen only once. The chain links TRBV4-1 to TRBJ2-5; weak D call: TRBD2 (5 bases). The germline V gene has CDR1 MGHRA and CDR2 YSYEKL. This CDR3 contains 15 residues. V lost 0 bases and J lost 1, with 9 bases in between. Here the CDR3 reads CASSQEEEIQETQYF. The CDR3 nucleotides are TGCGCCAGCAGCCAAGAGGAGGAAATCCAAGAGACCCAGTACTTC.

The chain uses TRBV11-2 and TRBJ2-2, with 10 positions matching TRBD2. With V trimmed by 6 bases and J by 0 bases, 7 bases remained unmatched. This CDR3 has 17 amino acids. Looked up from germline, CDR1 is SGHAT and CDR2 is FQNNGV. The DNA for the CDR3 is TGTGCCAGCAGTCTCAAGCGGGGGGGATCGAACACCGGGGAGCTGTTTTTT. Its translation is CASSLKRGGSNTGELFF.

This chain connects TRBV7-9 to TRBJ1-2, with a weak D call TRBD1 (6 bases). The V and J ends lost 1 base and 8 bases respectively, with 14 bases between them. This CDR3 is built from 14 residues. From germline, CDR1 is SEHNR and CDR2 FQNEAQ (reference sequence). CDR3 in DNA: TGTGCCAGCAGCTTAGGACAGGCCCCTAGAGGCTACACCTTC. Translated: CASSLGQAPRGYTF.

V is TRBV5-8 and J is TRBJ1-1; a weak D match, TRBD1 (5 bases). V lost 3 bases to trimming and J lost 1 base, with 10 bases between them. The CDR3 has 14 residues. Germline lookup yields CDR1 SGHTS and CDR2 YDEGEE. DNA of the CDR3: TGTGCCAGCAGCTCGGAAGGGGCGAACACTGAAGCTTTCTTT. This translates into CASSSEGANTEAFF.

The V call is TRBV7-2, the J call TRBJ1-2, with 8 positions matching TRBD1. Germline CDR1 reads SGHTA; CDR2 reads FQGNSA. V dropped 5 bases and J dropped 1; count of bases not matched to a gene: 9. There are 16 residues in the CDR3. The CDR3 sequence is CASSRDRGVRNYGYTF. In nucleotides, the CDR3 is TGTGCCAGCAGCCGCGACAGGGGCGTACGTAACTATGGCTACACCTTC. The variable domain in full, with the rest retrieved from reference TRBV7-2 and TRBJ1-2, is GAGVSQSPSNKVTEKGKDVELRCDPISGHTALYWYRQSLGQGLEFLIYFQGNSAPDKSGLPSDRFSAERTGGSVSTLTIQRTQQEDSAVYLCASSRDRGVRNYGYTFGSGTRLTVV.

The chain is built from TRBV2 and TRBJ2-3; 7 bases line up with TRBD1. Germline V gene lookup returns CDR1 SNHLY and CDR2 FYNNEI. Trimming at V came to 8 bases and at J to 2 bases, leaving 19 bases not matched to a gene. This CDR3 is 18 amino acids long. CDR3 nucleotide sequence: TGTGCCAGCTCGCCGTTCGGACCCCCGGGACAGTACACAGATACGCAGTATTTT. It yields the protein CASSPFGPPGQYTDTQYF.

The rearrangement joins TRBV27 to TRBJ2-7; 10 nucleotides match TRBD2. Germline V lookup: CDR1 MNHEY, CDR2 SMNVEV (reference sequence). V gave up 9 bases and J gave up 3 bases; unmatched junction bases: 8. The CDR3 consists of 14 residues. The CDR3 coding sequence is TGTGCCAGGACCGTCACTAGCGGGGACTACGAGCAGTACTTC. Its protein product is CARTVTSGDYEQYF.